These 8 T cell receptor beta chains were all obtained from the same sample, sequenced in a study of blood T cell repertoires in COVID-19. Here immunoSEQ multiplex PCR was the method, and the copy in TCRdb shows in-frame clones only, minus some. The sample records roughly 380,000 clones, roughly 90% being singletons. Sequencing was carried out using PBMCs or T cells enriched from blood (not recorded which). The source of these receptors is a woman aged 25 to 45 who had been exposed to COVID-19.

The chain has TRBV9 and TRBJ2-1; no reliable D call. Trimming left V 0 bases short and J 5 bases short, with 12 bases between. The CDR3 is 15 residues long. Germline CDR1 SGDLS, CDR2 YYNGEE. The CDR3 region has the DNA TGTGCCAGCAGCGTAGGAGCGTTTGGAAACAATGAGCAGTTCTTC. Translation gives CASSVGAFGNNEQFF.

This chain uses TRBV29-1 with TRBJ1-1, with unresolved D. The germline V and J ends were trimmed by 8 bases and 10 bases, with 20 bases remaining between them. This CDR3 is 12 amino acids long. Germline CDR1 SQVTM, CDR2 ANQGSEA. CDR3 loop: CSSQGREIGAFF. DNA for the CDR3: TGCAGCTCACAAGGGAGAGAGATAGGAGCTTTCTTT.

The gene calls are TRBV9 and TRBJ1-5; D gene uncertain. Trimming shortened V by 0 bases and J by 6 bases, and 10 bases separated the two germline ends. Germline CDR1 and CDR2: SGDLS and YYNGEE. The CDR3 has 14 amino acids. CDR3 nucleotide sequence: TGTGCCAGCAGCGTAGACGGTGCGGGTCAGCCCCAGCATTTT. Translation gives CASSVDGAGQPQHF.

V is TRBV3-1 (or the pseudogene TRBV3-2) and J is TRBJ1-1, with 7 bases that match TRBD1. There are 14 residues in the CDR3. Germline-derived CDR1 and CDR2 are LGHDT and YNNKEL (reference sequence). The ends lost 3 bases at V and 3 bases at J; junction bases unmatched: 4. The CDR3 spells CASSHGDRDTEAFF. CDR3 bases: TGTGCCAGCAGCCACGGGGACAGAGACACTGAAGCTTTCTTT.

The chain combines TRBV12-3 or TRBV12-4 with TRBJ2-1; a weak D match, TRBD2 (6 bases). V was trimmed by 5 bases and J by 10 bases, leaving 9 bases between them. The CDR3 is 11 amino acids. The CDR3 coding sequence is TGTGCCAGCAGTCTGCGGGACGAGCAGTTCTTC. Translated: CASSLRDEQFF.

This clone showed up just once. The chain combines TRBV28 with TRBJ1-2, with TRBD1 identical over 8 bases. The junction had 6 bases not matched to a gene; V was cut back by 6 bases and J by 6 bases. Germline loops: CDR1 MDHEN, CDR2 SYDVKM. CDR3 size: 13 residues. CDR3 sequence reads: CASSRQGQDGYTF. Written as DNA, the CDR3 is TGTGCCAGCAGCCGACAGGGGCAAGATGGCTACACCTTC.

This clone was seen a few times. The chain recombines TRBV7-9 with TRBJ1-5; 8 bases align to TRBD1. CDR1 is SEHNR, CDR2 FQNEAQ, per germline (reference sequence). The CDR3 is made up of 14 amino acids. Germline trimming cut 5 bases from V and 6 bases from J; bases unmatched to any gene: 6. CDR3 bases: TGTGCCAGCAGCCGGACAGGGTGGGGTCAGCCCCAGCATTTT. This codes for CASSRTGWGQPQHF.

The CDR3 DNA is TGTGCCAGCAGTTTGGTCCCAGAGGGCCAGCCCCAGCATTTT. Amino acids: CASSLVPEGQPQHF. The chain carries TRBV28 and TRBJ1-5; no clear D. This CDR3 has 14 amino acids. Germline-derived CDR1 and CDR2 are MDHEN and SYDVKM. The V gene lost 3 bases and the J gene lost 7 bases, with 13 bases spanning the gap.